These T cell receptor beta chains were read from a single sample in a study of cytomegalovirus exposure and HLA in healthy donors. This table comes from immunoSEQ multiplex PCR, and its TCRdb copy is limited to in-frame clones, with some not included. The table shows over 150,000 clones, with approximately 71% occurring only once. Sequenced: PBMCs. The receptors shown here come from a male donor in good health and CMV-seronegative. CDR3s include the opening cysteine and the closing phenylalanine or tryptophan. A D gene is named only where the DNA matches it firmly. Size values are once, few and many counts, or a class for expanded clones, and some rows have none.

V: TRBV6-1
size: -
J: TRBJ1-1
D: -
DNA: TGTGCCAGCAGTAATACAGGGCCAGCCACTGAAGCTTTCTTT
CDR3: CASSNTGPATEAFF

V: TRBV2
size: -
J: TRBJ2-5
D: -
DNA: TGTGCCAGCAGGGCGGAGGGGGAGACCCAGTACTTC
CDR3: CASRAEGETQYF

V: TRBV2
size: -
J: TRBJ1-4
D: -
DNA: TGTGCCAGCAGAGCAGGAGGGGCTCTAGAAAAACTGTTTTTT
CDR3: CASRAGGALEKLFF

V: TRBV7-9
size: -
J: TRBJ2-4
D: -
DNA: TGTGCCAGCAGCTTAGTAACATCCAAAAACATTCAGTACTTC
CDR3: CASSLVTSKNIQYF

V: TRBV18
size: -
J: TRBJ1-2
D: TRBD1
DNA: TGTGCCAGCTCACCATCCGGGACAGGGTATGGCTACACCTTC
CDR3: CASSPSGTGYGYTF

V: TRBV5-5
size: -
J: TRBJ2-5
D: TRBD2
DNA: TGTGCCAGCAGCTTGGCCGGGAGGAAGGAGACCCAGTACTTC
CDR3: CASSLAGRKETQYF

V: TRBV6-1
size: -
J: TRBJ2-2
D: -
DNA: TGTGCCAGCGAGCTTTCGAGTTCCGGGGAGCTGTTTTTT
CDR3: CASELSSSGELFF

V: TRBV2
size: -
J: TRBJ1-1
D: -
DNA: TGTGCCAGCACAGGGCCTGAAGCTTTCTTT
CDR3: CASTGPEAFF

V: TRBV2
size: -
J: TRBJ2-7
D: -
DNA: TGTGCCAGAAAATCGGGGCAGGGGAGCTCCTACGAGCAGTACTTC
CDR3: CARKSGQGSSYEQYF

V: TRBV7-9
size: -
J: TRBJ2-5
D: TRBD2
DNA: TGTGCCAGCATATTAGGGTATGGGGCTAGCGGACAAGAGACCCAGTACTTC
CDR3: CASILGYGASGQETQYF

V: TRBV6-1
size: -
J: TRBJ1-1
D: -
DNA: TGTGCCAGCAGTGAAGCGACCTTTACAGGGTGGGACACTGAAGCTTTCTTT
CDR3: CASSEATFTGWDTEAFF

V: TRBV1
size: few
J: TRBJ2-7
D: -
DNA: TGCACCAGCAGCCCTATAGCGGCCGCCTCCTCCTACGAGCAGTACTTC
CDR3: CTSSPIAAASSYEQYF

V: TRBV7-8
size: few
J: TRBJ2-5
D: TRBD2
DNA: TGTGCCAGCAGCCCCAGTCGCGGGGGGCCTATCTTTGGGGAGACCCAGTACTTC
CDR3: CASSPSRGGPIFGETQYF

V: TRBV5-1
size: few
J: TRBJ2-6
D: -
DNA: TGCGCCAGCAGCCAAGAAGCATCTGGGGCCAACGTCCTGACTTTC
CDR3: CASSQEASGANVLTF

V: TRBV6-4
size: -
J: TRBJ2-3
D: TRBD1
DNA: TGTGCCAGCAGCCACTTGGGACAGAAATTCACAGATACGCAGTATTTT
CDR3: CASSHLGQKFTDTQYF

V: TRBV21-1
size: few
J: TRBJ2-7
D: -
DNA: TGTGCCAGCAGCCACCCGGGCAGGGTTTCCTACGAGCAGTACTTC
CDR3: CASSHPGRVSYEQYF

V: TRBV7-9
size: -
J: TRBJ2-1
D: TRBD2
DNA: TGTGCCAGCAGCTCCCATAGCGGGAGAGGTGATGAGCAGTTCTTC
CDR3: CASSSHSGRGDEQFF

V: TRBV5-4
size: -
J: TRBJ1-1
D: -
DNA: TGTGCCAGCAGCTTGGTTGGTGGGAGCACTGAAGCTTTCTTT
CDR3: CASSLVGGSTEAFF

V: TRBV29-1
size: -
J: TRBJ2-1
D: TRBD2
DNA: TGCAGCGTCCGGACTAGCGGGAGTCGGAATGAGCAGTTCTTC
CDR3: CSVRTSGSRNEQFF

V: TRBV6-1
size: few
J: TRBJ2-3
D: -
DNA: TGTGCCAGCACAAGGCTAGCGAGCACAGATACGCAGTATTTT
CDR3: CASTRLASTDTQYF

V: TRBV28
size: -
J: TRBJ2-7
D: TRBD1
DNA: TGTGCCAGCAGTTTATATGGGACAGGGACCTACGAGCAGTACTTC
CDR3: CASSLYGTGTYEQYF

V: TRBV19
size: -
J: TRBJ2-1
D: TRBD2
DNA: TGTGCCAGAGGACTAGCGGGAACAAATGAGCAGTTCTTC
CDR3: CARGLAGTNEQFF

V: TRBV5-1
size: -
J: TRBJ2-7
D: -
DNA: TGCGCCAGCAGCCCAGGACAGCCCTTGGGAGAGCAGTACTTC
CDR3: CASSPGQPLGEQYF

V: TRBV6-1
size: -
J: TRBJ2-2
D: -
DNA: TGTGCCACCATGAACACCGGGGAGCTGTTTTTT
CDR3: CATMNTGELFF

V: TRBV4-2
size: -
J: TRBJ1-6
D: -
DNA: TGTGCCAGCAGCCAAGGAGAAGGGGGTCGGTGGCACTTT
CDR3: CASSQGEGGRWHF

V: TRBV5-1
size: once
J: TRBJ1-1
D: TRBD1
DNA: TGCGCCAGCAGCACCGGGACAGGGAACACTGAAGCTTTCTTT
CDR3: CASSTGTGNTEAFF

V: TRBV27
size: few
J: TRBJ2-6
D: TRBD1
DNA: TGTGCCAGCAGTCCCTCGACAGGGGTGGTCAACGTCCTGACTTTC
CDR3: CASSPSTGVVNVLTF

V: TRBV5-1
size: -
J: TRBJ2-1
D: -
DNA: TGCGCCAGCAGCCTGGCCGGGACTTACAATGAGCAGTTCTTC
CDR3: CASSLAGTYNEQFF

V: TRBV28
size: -
J: TRBJ2-3
D: TRBD2
DNA: TGTGCCAGCGGACATGGGACTAGCGGGAGGGCGGGGGCAGATACGCAGTATTTT
CDR3: CASGHGTSGRAGADTQYF

V: TRBV25-1
size: -
J: TRBJ2-5
D: TRBD2
DNA: TGTGCCAGCAGTGAGACCTCCGGGAGGGGTCAAGAGGCCCAGTACTTC
CDR3: CASSETSGRGQEAQYF

V: TRBV18
size: -
J: TRBJ2-3
D: TRBD2
DNA: TGTGCCAGCTCACCCGTTCGTGCGGGAGGGCCCTCAGCAGATACGCAGTATTTT
CDR3: CASSPVRAGGPSADTQYF

V: TRBV5-1
size: -
J: TRBJ2-6
D: TRBD1
DNA: TGCGCCAGCACCCGCATGACAGGGGTAGGAGGGGCCAACGTCCTGACTTTC
CDR3: CASTRMTGVGGANVLTF

V: TRBV28
size: -
J: TRBJ1-2
D: -
DNA: TGTGCCAGCAGTTTTCAGGGTAGGAATGGCTACACCTTC
CDR3: CASSFQGRNGYTF